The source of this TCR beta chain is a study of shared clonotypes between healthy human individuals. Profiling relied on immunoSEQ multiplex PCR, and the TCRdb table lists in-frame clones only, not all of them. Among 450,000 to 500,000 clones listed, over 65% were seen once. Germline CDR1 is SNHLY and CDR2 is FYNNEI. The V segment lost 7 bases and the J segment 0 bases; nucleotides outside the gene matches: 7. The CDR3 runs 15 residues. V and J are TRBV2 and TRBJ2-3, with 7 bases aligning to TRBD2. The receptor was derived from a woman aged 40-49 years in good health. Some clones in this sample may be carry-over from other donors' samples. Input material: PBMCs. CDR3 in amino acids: CASTVGGGSTDTQYF. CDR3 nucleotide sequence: TGTGCCAGCACCGTCGGGGGAGGGAGCACAGATACGCAGTATTTT.